This T cell receptor (beta chain) originates from a study of blood T cell repertoires in COVID-19. This table comes from immunoSEQ multiplex PCR, and its TCRdb copy is limited to in-frame clones, with some not included. Of around 250,000 clones in the sample, around 85% are singletons; the top ten hold approximately 2%. The CDR3 runs to 15 residues. The germline V gene encodes CDR1 SNHLY and CDR2 FYNNEI. V trimming: 4 bases; J trimming: 10 bases; junction bases outside the gene matches: 9. This receptor was identified in a woman aged 50 to 60 who had recovered from COVID-19. The chain recombines TRBV2 with TRBJ1-6, with 8 bases fitting TRBD1. The sample taken for sequencing was PBMCs or T cells enriched from blood (not recorded which). The CDR3 loop is CASSVLGQGGSPLHF. The DNA of the CDR3 is TGTGCCAGCAGTGTCCTCGGACAGGGAGGGTCACCCCTCCACTTT. Full variable domain (remainder filled in from reference TRBV2 and TRBJ1-6): EPEVTQTPSHQVTQMGQEVILRCVPISNHLYFYWYRQILGQKVEFLVSFYNNEISEKSEIFDDQFSVERPDGSNFTLKIRSTKLEDSAMYFCASSVLGQGGSPLHFGNGTRLTVT.